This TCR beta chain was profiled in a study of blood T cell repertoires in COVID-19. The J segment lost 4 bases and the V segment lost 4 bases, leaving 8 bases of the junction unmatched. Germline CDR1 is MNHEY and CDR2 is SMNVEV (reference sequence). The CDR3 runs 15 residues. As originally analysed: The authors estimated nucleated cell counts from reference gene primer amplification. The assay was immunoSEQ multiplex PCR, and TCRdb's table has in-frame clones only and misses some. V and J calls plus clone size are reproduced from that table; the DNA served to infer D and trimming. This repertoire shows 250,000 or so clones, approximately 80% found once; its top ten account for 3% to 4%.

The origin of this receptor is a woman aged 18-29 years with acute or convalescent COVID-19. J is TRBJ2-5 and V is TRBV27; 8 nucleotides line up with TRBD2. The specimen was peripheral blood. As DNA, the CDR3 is TGTGCCAGCAGTTCGGGAGGGGTCTGGGGAGAGACCCAGTACTTC. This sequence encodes CASSSGGVWGETQYF.